These 17 T cell receptor beta chains were sequenced from one sample in a study of CD8+ T cells in alopecia areata (dated by TCRdb to the late 2010s). Libraries were constructed by the immunoSEQ multiplex PCR assay. For TCR sequencing, RNA was extracted from every sample and reverse transcribed into cDNA to serve as template. TCRdb took over this immuneACCESS table, retaining in-frame rearrangements with V and J assigned. Such tables are incomplete; in checked studies, under half of the missing clones stem from an unresolved V gene, and the remainder is unexplained. The sample table holds about 120,000 clones, of which 55% to 70% were seen once. 2.8% of the sample belongs to the ten largest clones. The sequenced sample was CD4+ T cells sorted from blood. The source of these receptors is a human donor in good health.

The chain uses TRBV13 and TRBJ2-2; D remains ambiguous. V lost 4 bases and J 1 base, leaving 4 bases between the germline ends. This CDR3 spans 13 amino acids. In germline, CDR1 is PRHDT, CDR2 FYEKMQ (reference sequence). CDR3 amino acids: CASSSENTGELFF. In DNA, the CDR3 is TGTGCCAGCAGCTCAGAGAACACCGGGGAGCTGTTTTTT.

The genes are TRBV29-1 and TRBJ2-2; TRBD1 or TRBD2 may be the D gene (5 bases each). This CDR3 is built from 13 residues. Germline assignment: CDR1 SQVTM and CDR2 ANQGSEA. Trimming cost V 5 bases and J 7 bases, with 14 bases left between them. CDR3 nucleotide sequence: TGCAGCGTTTCCAGGGAGCTCGGCGGGGAGCTGTTTTTT. Translated, it gives CSVSRELGGELFF.

The chain uses TRBV5-1 and TRBJ2-5; TRBD2 is a possible D gene (6 bases). Germline V gene data show CDR1 as SGHRS and CDR2 as YFSETQ. The V gene lost 4 bases and the J gene lost 2 bases, with 12 bases spanning the gap. This CDR3 has 14 residues. The CDR3 nucleotides read TGCGCCAGCAGCGCCAATCGGGGGCAAGAGACCCAGTACTTC. Its translation: CASSANRGQETQYF. The variable domain in full, with the rest retrieved from reference TRBV5-1 and TRBJ2-5, is KAGVTQTPRYLIKTRGQQVTLSCSPISGHRSVSWYQQTPGQGLQFLFEYFSETQRNKGNFPGRFSGRQFSNSRSEMNVSTLELGDSALYLCASSANRGQETQYFGPGTRLLVL.

This chain connects TRBV4-1 to TRBJ1-5; no firm D call. Trimming left V 0 bases short and J 11 bases short, with 17 bases between. Germline V gives CDR1 MGHRA, CDR2 YSYEKL. There are 15 residues in the CDR3. The CDR3 spells CASSQDFGRSGAQHF. Written as DNA, the CDR3 is TGCGCCAGCAGCCAAGACTTCGGACGGTCTGGGGCCCAGCATTTT.

This clone was recorded a few times. The chain employs TRBV25-1 and TRBJ1-2; D call uncertain. This CDR3 has 11 residues. V dropped 3 bases and J dropped 8 bases, with 7 bases sitting between them. Germline loops: CDR1 MGHDK, CDR2 SYGVNS. CDR3 sequence: CASSEPGGYTF. The CDR3 DNA follows: TGTGCCAGCAGTGAGCCGGGGGGCTACACCTTC.

This clone was seen more than once but under ten times. The genes are TRBV7-7 and TRBJ2-2, with D possibly TRBD2 on 6 matching bases. Trimming took off 5 bases at V and 6 bases at J, with 10 bases between the two ends. The CDR3 spans 13 residues. CDR1 and CDR2 (germline): SSHAT, FNYEAQ (reference sequence). CDR3 residues: CASSARGAGELFF. The CDR3 coding sequence is TGTGCCAGCAGCGCGCGGGGAGCCGGGGAGCTGTTTTTT.

The V gene is TRBV29-1, the J gene TRBJ2-2; D is unclear. Trimming removed 7 bases from V and 0 bases from J, with 6 bases in between. This CDR3 has 12 residues. Germline V gene sequence: CDR1 SQVTM, CDR2 ANQGSEA. CDR3 protein: CSAGSNTGELFF. CDR3 coding DNA: TGCAGCGCAGGATCGAACACCGGGGAGCTGTTTTTT.

The sample holds a few counts of this clone. The chain has TRBV29-1 and TRBJ2-1, with D perhaps matching TRBD2 (6 bases). The V gene's germline CDR1 is SQVTM and CDR2 ANQGSEA. The length of the CDR3 is 13 residues. V was clipped by 7 bases and J by 7 bases, with 17 bases between them. Here the CDR3 reads CSGSRGIGNEQFF. The CDR3 DNA reads as TGCAGCGGTAGTCGGGGGATTGGGAATGAGCAGTTCTTC.

The rearrangement joins TRBV20-1 to TRBJ2-5; D is perhaps TRBD2 (6 bases). The J call is uncertain, as TRBJ2-7 better fits the DNA end. The CDR3 is made up of 11 amino acids. Germline-derived CDR1 and CDR2 are DFQATT and SNEGSKA (reference sequence). The CDR3 spells CSGGGAYEQYF. For the CDR3, the DNA is TGCAGTGGTGGAGGGGCCTACGAGCAGTACTTC.

The chain couples TRBV27 to TRBJ2-3; 9 bases fit TRBD2. The CDR3 is 14 residues long. The ends lost 3 bases at V and 4 bases at J; junction bases unmatched: 2. Germline assignment: CDR1 MNHEY and CDR2 SMNVEV (reference sequence). CDR3 bases: TGTGCCAGCAGTTTCCGGACTAGCGCAGATACGCAGTATTTT. Translation gives CASSFRTSADTQYF.

This clone has more than one count but fewer than ten. The genes are TRBV4-1 and TRBJ1-2, with D possibly being TRBD1 (5 bases). V was cut by 0 bases and J by 8 bases, with 10 bases left in between. Germline values: CDR1 MGHRA, CDR2 YSYEKL. This CDR3 has 13 residues. Here the CDR3 DNA reads TGCGCCAGCAGCCAAGATCGGGGGTACGGCTACACCTTC. It is translated as CASSQDRGYGYTF.

The chain has TRBV6-5 and TRBJ1-1; D not certain. The germline V and J ends were trimmed by 8 bases and 4 bases, with 17 bases remaining between them. Germline V gene lookup returns CDR1 MNHEY and CDR2 SVGAGI. The CDR3 runs to 14 residues. The CDR3 coding sequence is TGTGCCAGCGGCCCCCGGGAAGCGGGCACTGAAGCTTTCTTT. The encoded protein is CASGPREAGTEAFF.

This clone occurred once. CDR3 bases: TGCAGCGTTGAAGGGACAGGGTATCCAGATACGCAGTATTTT. Translation gives CSVEGTGYPDTQYF. The chain joins TRBV29-1 to TRBJ2-3; 8 bases match TRBD1. The CDR3 sequence is 14 residues long. V shed 1 base, J shed 4 bases, and the junction held 4 bases outside the gene matches. Germline V gives CDR1 SQVTM, CDR2 ANQGSEA.

The chain joins TRBV5-4 to TRBJ1-6; D is uncertain. Trimming removed 4 bases from V and 9 bases from J, with 23 bases in between. The CDR3 spans 17 residues. CDR1 and CDR2 from the germline V gene are SGHNT and YYREEE (reference sequence). The CDR3 reads CASSPRGGSFSTSPLHF. The CDR3 DNA reads as TGTGCCAGCAGCCCGAGAGGCGGGAGCTTTTCCACTTCACCCCTCCACTTT.

This clone was picked up one time. The V and J genes are TRBV30 and TRBJ2-1; D is ambiguous. CDR1 and CDR2 (germline): GTSNPN, SVGIG (reference sequence). V was shortened by 3 bases and J by 4 bases, with 4 bases between the two germline ends. The CDR3 is 11 amino acids. The CDR3 sequence: CAWRTYNEQFF. The CDR3 nucleotides read TGTGCCTGGAGGACTTACAATGAGCAGTTCTTC.

The chain has TRBV13 and TRBJ1-5; 10 nucleotides line up with TRBD1. With 4 bases clipped from V and 9 bases from J, the junction kept 6 bases outside the gene matches. Germline CDR1 and CDR2: PRHDT and FYEKMQ (reference sequence). CDR3 length: 14 amino acids. The CDR3 bases are TGTGCCAGCAGCTCACTCGGACAGGGGGGGCCCCAGCATTTT. This codes for CASSSLGQGGPQHF.

The chain links TRBV29-1 to TRBJ2-3, with 7 bases lining up with TRBD1. The CDR3 runs to 13 residues. Germline V gene sequence: CDR1 SQVTM, CDR2 ANQGSEA. V trimming: 4 bases; J trimming: 0 bases; junction bases outside the gene matches: 1. The CDR3 protein is CSVAGQSTDTQYF. CDR3 nucleotides: TGCAGCGTTGCGGGACAGAGCACAGATACGCAGTATTTT.